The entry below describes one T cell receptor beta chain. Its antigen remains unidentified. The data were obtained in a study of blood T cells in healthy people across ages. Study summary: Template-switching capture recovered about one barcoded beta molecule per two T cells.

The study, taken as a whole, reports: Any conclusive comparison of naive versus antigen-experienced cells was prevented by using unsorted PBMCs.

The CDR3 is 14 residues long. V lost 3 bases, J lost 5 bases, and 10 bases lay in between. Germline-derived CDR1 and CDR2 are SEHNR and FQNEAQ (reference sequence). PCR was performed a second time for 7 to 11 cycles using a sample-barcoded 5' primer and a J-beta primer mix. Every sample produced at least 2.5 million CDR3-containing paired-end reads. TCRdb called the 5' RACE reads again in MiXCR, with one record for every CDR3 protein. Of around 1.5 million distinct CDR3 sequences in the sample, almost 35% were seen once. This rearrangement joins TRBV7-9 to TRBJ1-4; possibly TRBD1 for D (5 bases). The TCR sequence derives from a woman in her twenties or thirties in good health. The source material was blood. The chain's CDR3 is CASSLTDANEKLFF. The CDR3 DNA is TGTGCCAGCAGCTTGACAGATGCCAATGAAAAACTGTTTTTT.